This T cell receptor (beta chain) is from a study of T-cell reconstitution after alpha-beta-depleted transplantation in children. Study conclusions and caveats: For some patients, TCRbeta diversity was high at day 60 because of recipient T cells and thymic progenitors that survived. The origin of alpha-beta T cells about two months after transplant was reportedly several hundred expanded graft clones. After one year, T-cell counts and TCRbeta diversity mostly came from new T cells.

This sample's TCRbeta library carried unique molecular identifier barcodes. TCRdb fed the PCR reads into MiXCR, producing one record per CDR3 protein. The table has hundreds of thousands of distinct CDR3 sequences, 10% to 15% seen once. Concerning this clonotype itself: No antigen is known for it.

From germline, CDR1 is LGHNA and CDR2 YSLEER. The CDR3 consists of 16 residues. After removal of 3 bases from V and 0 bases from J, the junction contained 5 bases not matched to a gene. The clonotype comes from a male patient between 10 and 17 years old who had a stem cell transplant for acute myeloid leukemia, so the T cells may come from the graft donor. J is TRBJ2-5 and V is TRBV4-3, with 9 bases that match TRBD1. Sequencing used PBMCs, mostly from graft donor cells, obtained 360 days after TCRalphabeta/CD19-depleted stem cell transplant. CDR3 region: CASSQGTGLYQETQYF. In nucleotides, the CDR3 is TGCGCCAGCAGCCAGGGGACAGGGCTGTACCAAGAGACCCAGTACTTC.